A single sample is the source of the 21 T cell receptor beta chains below, sequenced in a study of T cell changes during pregnancy in multiple sclerosis. Sequencing used immunoSEQ multiplex PCR; TCRdb keeps in-frame clones, though not all of them. The data hold about 71,000 clones, with approximately 92% observed a single time. This specimen consisted of peripheral blood, obtained in the third trimester of pregnancy. These receptors originate from a female donor with multiple sclerosis, enrolled in a pregnancy study.

Regarding this clone: This specimen includes other DNA sequences encoding the same CDR3. The chain links TRBV6-5 to TRBJ2-7; TRBD2 matches at 8 bases. CDR1 is MNHEY, CDR2 SVGAGI, per germline. Unmatched junction bases numbered 1, after V lost 0 bases and J lost 0 bases. This CDR3 contains 15 residues. CDR3 nucleotides: TGTGCCAGCAGTTACTCCGGGGGGGACTCCTACGAGCAGTACTTC. Translated, it gives CASSYSGGDSYEQYF.

In this sample, this clone turned up once. This sequence joins TRBV28 and TRBJ2-1, with D possibly matching TRBD1 (5 bases). Per the germline V gene, CDR1 is MDHEN and CDR2 is SYDVKM. V was trimmed by 3 bases and J by 1 base, leaving 16 bases between them. The CDR3 contains 17 residues. CDR3 in DNA: TGTGCCAGCAGTTTTATCGGCCAGACAGAGTCCTACAATGAGCAGTTCTTC. Translated, it gives CASSFIGQTESYNEQFF.

The V call is TRBV5-4, the J call TRBJ2-5, with a weak D call TRBD1 (5 bases). The CDR3 spans 13 residues. Deletions cut 4 bases from V and 6 bases from J, with 13 bases between. Germline V gives CDR1 SGHNT, CDR2 YYREEE (reference sequence). The CDR3 loop is CASSVWGRKTQYF. As DNA, the CDR3 is TGTGCCAGCAGCGTCTGGGGCCGTAAGACCCAGTACTTC.

The V and J genes are TRBV6-5 and TRBJ1-1, with 8 bases fitting TRBD1. Germline V lookup: CDR1 MNHEY, CDR2 SVGAGI. Trimming cost V 2 bases and J 6 bases; bases outside gene matches: 5. This CDR3 has 14 residues. The CDR3 region is CASSYRTGRAEAFF. CDR3 bases: TGTGCCAGCAGTTACCGGACAGGGAGGGCTGAAGCTTTCTTT.

The chain uses TRBV10-3 and TRBJ1-2; possible D gene TRBD1, 5 bases. Trimming took 0 bases from V and 6 from J, leaving 11 bases between them. Germline assignment: CDR1 ENHRY and CDR2 SYGVKD. This CDR3 comprises 14 residues. CDR3 loop: CAISESGGENGYTF. The CDR3 DNA reads TGTGCCATCAGTGAGTCTGGAGGGGAAAATGGCTACACCTTC.

V gene TRBV27 combines with J gene TRBJ2-7; D is possibly TRBD1 (6 bases). Trimming left V 6 bases short and J 2 bases short, with 14 bases between. CDR3 size: 14 residues. Germline V CDR1 and CDR2: MNHEY, SMNVEV (reference sequence). CDR3 amino acids: CASRLTGFPYEQYF. DNA of the CDR3: TGTGCCAGCAGACTTACAGGGTTTCCCTACGAGCAGTACTTC.

The chain couples TRBV9 to TRBJ2-3; D uncertain. The CDR3 spans 15 residues. Trimming took 4 bases from V and 1 from J, leaving 13 bases between them. The germline V gene encodes CDR1 SGDLS and CDR2 YYNGEE. CDR3 amino acids: CASSPKPVGTDTQYF. The DNA for the CDR3 is TGTGCCAGCAGCCCCAAGCCGGTTGGCACAGATACGCAGTATTTT.

The chain couples TRBV7-8 to TRBJ2-1, with TRBD1 identical over 8 bases. This CDR3 is built from 15 residues. CDR1 and CDR2 (germline): SGHVS, FQNEAQ. Trimming cost V 5 bases and J 7 bases; bases outside gene matches: 10. CDR3 in amino acids: CASSPIFTGGNEQFF. As DNA, the CDR3 is TGTGCCAGCAGCCCCATTTTTACAGGGGGGAATGAGCAGTTCTTC. Together with reference TRBV7-8 and TRBJ2-1, the CDR3 gives the full variable domain: GAGVSQSPRYKVAKRGQDVALRCDPISGHVSLFWYQQALGQGPEFLTYFQNEAQLDKSGLPSDRFFAERPEGSVSTLKIQRTQQEDSAVYLCASSPIFTGGNEQFFGPGTRLTVL.

The chain carries TRBV7-9 and TRBJ1-4, with TRBD1 matching 9 bases. This CDR3 has 15 residues. The trim removed 6 bases at V and 5 bases at J, leaving 7 bases unmatched. Per germline, CDR1 SEHNR and CDR2 FQNEAQ (reference sequence). The CDR3 reads CASSILGTGNEKLFF. The CDR3 bases are TGTGCCAGCAGTATTTTAGGGACAGGGAATGAAAAACTGTTTTTT.

CDR3 region: CASSYPDRGNSPLHF. The CDR3 nucleotides are TGTGCCAGCAGTTACCCCGACAGGGGGAATTCACCCCTCCACTTT. The gene calls are TRBV6-6 and TRBJ1-6; 9 bases fit TRBD1. The junction had 3 bases not matched to a gene; V was cut back by 2 bases and J by 7 bases. Germline loops: CDR1 MNHNY, CDR2 SVGAGI (reference sequence). CDR3 size: 15 residues.

This chain joins TRBV5-6 and TRBJ2-5; TRBD2 matches 8 bases. CDR3 length: 16 amino acids. Per the germline V gene, CDR1 is SGHDT and CDR2 is YYEEEE. J lost 4 bases, V lost 0 bases, and 8 bases had no gene match. CDR3 sequence (DNA): TGTGCCAGCAGCTTGGTTTCGGCTAGCGGGTCAGAGACCCAGTACTTC. Amino acid sequence: CASSLVSASGSETQYF.

The V and J genes are TRBV19 and TRBJ2-7, with D possibly matching TRBD1 (6 bases). V lost 3 bases and J 3 bases, leaving 18 bases between the germline ends. This CDR3 region has 16 residues. Germline V CDR1 and CDR2: LNHDA, SQIVND (reference sequence). The CDR3 here is CASSIFTGPASYEQYF. The CDR3 nucleotides read TGTGCCAGTAGTATTTTCACAGGGCCAGCCAGCTACGAGCAGTACTTC.

The chain uses TRBV28 and TRBJ1-2; 9 bases align to TRBD1. The CDR3 covers 15 residues. Germline V CDR1 and CDR2: MDHEN, SYDVKM. Trimming cost V 6 bases and J 4 bases; bases outside gene matches: 9. The CDR3 reads CASSSGTGLFYGYTF. In DNA, the CDR3 is TGTGCCAGCAGCTCCGGGACAGGGCTTTTCTATGGCTACACCTTC.

The V gene is TRBV19, the J gene TRBJ2-7, with D tentatively TRBD1 (6 bases). CDR1 and CDR2 from the germline V gene are LNHDA and SQIVND (reference sequence). The CDR3 length is 13 residues. Deletions cut 5 bases from V and 4 bases from J, with 12 bases between. CDR3 in amino acids: CASSPTQGYEQYF. The CDR3 bases are TGTGCCAGTAGTCCGACCCAGGGGTACGAGCAGTACTTC.

This clone was seen a few times. The chain links TRBV4-1 to TRBJ1-1; TRBD1 agrees at 8 bases. In germline, CDR1 is MGHRA, CDR2 YSYEKL. CDR3 length equals 15 residues. Trimming removed 3 bases from V and 1 base from J; junction bases left unmatched: 4. CDR3 nucleotides: TGCGCCAGCAGCCAGGACAGGGAGGCGAACACTGAAGCTTTCTTT. It encodes CASSQDREANTEAFF.

This rearrangement joins TRBV5-5 to TRBJ2-3; a weak D match, TRBD2 (5 bases). The CDR3 runs to 17 residues. V was trimmed by 3 bases and J by 1 base, leaving 18 bases between them. Per germline, CDR1 SGHKS and CDR2 YYEKEE (reference sequence). The CDR3 here is CASSSSRGRERTDTQYF. CDR3 nucleotides: TGTGCCAGCAGCTCCTCAAGAGGGAGAGAGCGCACAGATACGCAGTATTTT.

The DNA of the CDR3 is TGTGCCAGTAGTATTAACCCTAGCGGGAGTACCGAGCAGTACTTC. This gives the protein CASSINPSGSTEQYF. The rearrangement joins TRBV19 to TRBJ2-7; 10 bases map to TRBD2. The V segment lost 3 bases and the J segment 6 bases; nucleotides outside the gene matches: 8. Germline V gene lookup returns CDR1 LNHDA and CDR2 SQIVND (reference sequence). CDR3 length: 15 amino acids. Full variable domain (rest looked up from reference TRBV19 and TRBJ2-7): DGGITQSPKYLFRKEGQNVTLSCEQNLNHDAMYWYRQDPGQGLRLIYYSQIVNDFQKGDIAEGYSVSREKKESFPLTVTSAQKNPTAFYLCASSINPSGSTEQYFGPGTRLTVT.

The genes are TRBV5-1 and TRBJ2-5, with D possibly TRBD2 on 5 matching bases. Per germline, CDR1 SGHRS and CDR2 YFSETQ. V lost 0 bases and J lost 2, with 17 bases in between. This CDR3 has 17 residues. This chain's CDR3 is CASSLEGGAQRQETQYF. As DNA, the CDR3 is TGCGCCAGCAGCTTGGAAGGAGGTGCGCAGAGACAAGAGACCCAGTACTTC.

This rearrangement joins TRBV28 to TRBJ2-6, with TRBD2 as a possible D gene (5 bases). V lost 10 bases, J lost 0 bases, and 22 bases lay in between. Germline CDR1 is MDHEN and CDR2 is SYDVKM. This CDR3 has 18 residues. CDR3: CATGNVEGRHSGANVLTF. The CDR3 nucleotides are TGTGCCACAGGAAACGTAGAGGGCCGACACTCTGGGGCCAACGTCCTGACTTTC.

This clone was counted a single time. The chain is built from TRBV9 and TRBJ2-4; 9 bases align to TRBD2. Losses at the gene ends were 4 bases for V and 9 bases for J; bases not matched to a gene: 14. Germline values: CDR1 SGDLS, CDR2 YYNGEE. This CDR3 is built from 16 residues. The CDR3 here is CASSRPGGRGASIQYF. The CDR3 region has the DNA TGTGCCAGCAGCCGGCCGGGCGGGAGGGGAGCTAGCATTCAGTACTTC.

The rearrangement links TRBV4-1 to TRBJ2-5, with 9 nucleotides matching TRBD2. The V segment lost 4 bases and the J segment 2 bases; nucleotides outside the gene matches: 8. Germline V gene sequence: CDR1 MGHRA, CDR2 YSYEKL. The CDR3 extends over 16 amino acids. CDR3 protein: CASSLGSGRPQETQYF. DNA for the CDR3: TGCGCCAGCAGCCTGGGGAGCGGGAGGCCTCAAGAGACCCAGTACTTC.